This T cell receptor (beta chain) was identified in a study of T cell responses to AZD1222 COVID-19 vaccine. As to this clone: Its antigen is undetermined.

Using immunoSEQ multiplex PCR, the repertoire was profiled, and TCRdb retains in-frame clones only, with some absent. The top ten hold 9% to 9.5% of the sample, which has 100,000 to 120,000 clones, around 90% seen once. Points from the study as a whole: Baseline testing showed seropositivity in only six AZD1222 recipients. Epitopes outside B.1.351 and B.1.1.7 mutated regions reportedly drew nearly half of spike TCRs.

The source was peripheral blood, collected on day 0 of AZD1222 vaccination. The clonotype was recovered from an adult in good health.

This chain's CDR3 is CASLQGGGDGYTF. As DNA, the CDR3 is TGTGCCAGCCTACAGGGAGGGGGGGATGGCTACACCTTC. The chain is built from TRBV28 and TRBJ1-2; the D gene is possibly TRBD1 (6 bases). V was clipped by 8 bases and J by 6 bases, with 16 bases between them. This CDR3 spans 13 amino acids. Germline values: CDR1 MDHEN, CDR2 SYDVKM.